The clone carrying this T cell receptor beta chain was counted at least ten times. Its antigen is unknown. Time point indicated: pre-sensitization, week 0. Treatment denoted: therapeutic diphenylcyclopropenone sensitization with weekly scalp DPC. This sample is part of a study of human T cells and chemical hapten exposure. The study, taken as a whole, reports: Those TCRs sitting above 1 in 1000 frequency stayed the same with DPC sensitization.

Germline CDR1 reads DFQATT; CDR2 reads SNEGSKA (reference sequence). This CDR3 comprises 14 residues. Deletions cut 4 bases from V and 0 bases from J, with 10 bases between. TCRdb ran MiXCR on the RACE reads and lists one entry per CDR3 protein. Here the sample spans tens of thousands of distinct CDR3 sequences, about an eighth being singletons. The receptor was derived from a woman aged 25 to 39 with alopecia areata. Some clones in this sample may be carry-over from other donors' samples. Source: whole blood, taken in connection with sensitization to the hapten diphenylcyclopropenone (DPC). The chain uses TRBV20-1 and TRBJ1-3; the D is unclear. The CDR3 DNA is TGCAGTGCTACCATGACTAGCTCTGGAAACACCATATATTTT. This gives the protein CSATMTSSGNTIYF.